This TCR beta chain is from a study of T-cell reconstitution after alpha-beta-depleted transplantation in children. This clonotype was seen ten or more times. Unique molecular identifiers were incorporated during preparation of the TCRbeta library. TCRdb re-derived calls from the PCR reads in MiXCR, one entry per CDR3 protein. The sample comprises over 85,000 distinct CDR3 sequences, about 6% of which are singletons, and about 6% rests with the top ten. In germline, CDR1 is SNHLY, CDR2 FYNNEI. CDR3 length: 15 residues. V lost 7 bases to trimming and J lost 0 bases, with 13 bases between them. The clonotype originates from a female patient aged 2-15 years who had a stem cell transplant for Fanconi anemia, so the T cells may come from the graft donor. The sequencing here drew on PBMCs, mostly from graft donor cells, taken 60 days after TCRalphabeta/CD19-depleted stem cell transplant. The chain recombines TRBV2 with TRBJ2-4; no definite D call. CDR3 bases: TGTGCCAGCATCACAAGGCAGATAGCCAAAAACATTCAGTACTTC. It yields the protein CASITRQIAKNIQYF.